This entry lists 2 T cell receptor beta chains sequenced from one sample in a study of CD8+CD57+ T cells in acquired aplastic anemia. CDR3 and TCR beta VDJ profiling relied on a genomic DNA template. TCRdb fed the reads into MiXCR, producing one record per CDR3 protein. The table includes 120,000 or so distinct CDR3 sequences, about 40% detected once. The sequenced patients had an expansion of CD8+CD57+ cells seen by flow cytometry. The sequenced sample consisted of sorted CD4+, CD8+, or CD8+CD57+ T cells (not recorded which) from PBMCs. The receptors shown here come from a human donor with aplastic anemia.

This clonotype was counted at least ten times. The genes are TRBV6-5 and TRBJ2-7; D is perhaps TRBD1 (5 bases). This CDR3 spans 13 amino acids. In germline, CDR1 is MNHEY, CDR2 SVGAGI. With 6 bases removed from V and 6 bases from J, the gap between germline ends came to 15 bases. The CDR3 DNA is TGTGCCAGCAGACCCCAGGGTCCGCTCGAGCAGTACTTC. It encodes CASRPQGPLEQYF.

This clonotype has at least ten counts. This chain uses TRBV9 with TRBJ1-2; D uncertain. Looked up from germline, CDR1 is SGDLS and CDR2 is YYNGEE. Trimming removed 0 bases from V and 8 bases from J, with 11 bases in between. The CDR3 loop spans 13 amino acids. The CDR3 bases are TGTGCCAGCAGCGTAGCCACGTTCGGAGGCTACACCTTC. Amino acids: CASSVATFGGYTF.